Sequencing of this TCR beta chain was carried out in a study of blood T cell repertoires in COVID-19 (dated by TCRdb to 2020 to 2021). As for the study more broadly: Samples covering the acute and convalescent phases of COVID-19 were provided by collaborators in the United States, Italy and Spain. Subjects who had been exposed to COVID-19, were actively infected with it, or had recovered from it provided the deeply sampled blood TCRbeta repertoires that made up the dataset. Where HLA class I and class II types were available, the types were taken from metadata supplied by the sample provider, not from assay-based typing. The repertoires were released in a freely available public database intended as a resource for research on the immune response to SARS-CoV-2. The samples were drawn from two sources: the first 160 participants of the ongoing ImmuneRACE study, and about 1,300 subjects contributed by 6 global collaborators. The sample metadata nearly always contained a de-identified subject ID, COVID-19 status, age in years and sex. The material from the prospective study consisted of cDNA or gDNA derived from T cells, B-cell-depleted T cells, or PBMCs.

Concerning this clone itself: No antigen is known for it. No base qualities exist here, and no much larger clone lies one base off it.

Points the paper makes about the study in general: The amount of clinical and demographic metadata varied by source and participant and was provided uncurated.

CDR1 SGHRS and CDR2 YFSETQ were looked up in the germline V gene. Between the V and J ends, shortened by 5 bases and 6 bases respectively, the junction contains 24 bases. Including the terminal cysteine and phenylalanine, the CDR3 comprises 16 residues. Only CDR3 DNA remains: 48 bases, in frame from the first base. Each collaborating institution followed its own protocols to collect whole blood in K2EDTA tubes. For TCRbeta analysis, collaborators shipped samples as frozen whole blood, isolated PBMCs, or DNA extracted from either of those sample types. The immunoSEQ Assay, a bias-controlled multiplex PCR, was used to amplify TCRbeta CDR3 regions from genomic DNA. As for how the authors treated the data: The number of nucleated cells in each sample was estimated by amplification of reference gene primers within the assay. To quantify the absolute abundance of each unique TCRbeta CDR3 rearrangement, sequence reads were collapsed and filtered. For each sample, productive Simpson clonality was calculated as the square root of Simpson's diversity index across productive rearrangements. TCRdb re-hosts the immuneACCESS table, in-frame sequences only. Its copies lack some clones; in the studies checked, an unresolved V gene accounts for under half of them, and the cause for the rest is not known. V and J calls and clone size are as listed in that table; D and trimming were resolved from the DNA. This sample gives 650,000 to 800,000 clones in total; more than 80% of them show up just once. Roughly 0.25% of the sample goes to the ten largest clones.

Input material: peripheral blood. The V and J segments used are TRBV5-1 and TRBJ2-7; 6 matching bases give a weak D call of TRBD1. This receptor was taken from a woman between 18 and 30 years old with acute or convalescent COVID-19. The nucleotides are TGCGCCAGCAGAGGGCCAATACAGGGTGAGGTACGCGAGCAGTACTTC. Translated, it reads CASRGPIQGEVREQYF.